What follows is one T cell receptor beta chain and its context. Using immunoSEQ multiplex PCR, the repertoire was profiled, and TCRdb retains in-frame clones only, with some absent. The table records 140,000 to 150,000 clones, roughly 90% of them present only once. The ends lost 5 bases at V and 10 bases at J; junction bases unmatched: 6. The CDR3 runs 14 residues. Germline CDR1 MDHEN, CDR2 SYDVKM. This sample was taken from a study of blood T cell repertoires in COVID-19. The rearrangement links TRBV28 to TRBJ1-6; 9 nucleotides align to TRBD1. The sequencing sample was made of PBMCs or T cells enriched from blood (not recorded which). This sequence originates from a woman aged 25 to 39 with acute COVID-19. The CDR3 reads CASSQGTGKSPLHF. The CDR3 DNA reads TGTGCCAGCAGTCAGGGGACAGGGAAATCACCCCTCCACTTT.